Sequencing of this T cell receptor beta chain was carried out in a study of blood T cell repertoires in COVID-19. Overall study: Material from acute and convalescent COVID-19 was sourced from the United States, Italy and Spain. T cells, B-cell-depleted T cells, or PBMCs supplied cDNA or gDNA.

This clone turned up a few times. Germline V gene lookup returns CDR1 SGHRS and CDR2 YFSETQ. The CDR3 is 15 residues long. Trimming cost V 4 bases and J 0 bases; bases outside gene matches: 6. Authors' data handling: Reference gene primer amplification yielded estimated nucleated cell counts. Clones were read by immunoSEQ multiplex PCR, and TCRdb kept only the in-frame ones, dropping some. V, J and clone size are taken as reported in that table, and D and trimming were inferred from the DNA itself. The profile covers about 31,000 clones, with 90% appearing a single time and around 8.4% taken by the ten largest.

The receptor's source is a man between 65 and 85 years old with active or convalescent COVID-19. This sequence joins TRBV5-1 and TRBJ1-2; 7 bases fit TRBD1. The sample comprised peripheral blood. The CDR3 spells CASSRQGDSNYGYTF. The CDR3 bases are TGCGCCAGCAGCCGACAGGGAGACTCTAACTATGGCTACACCTTC. The full variable domain, in which reference TRBV5-1 and TRBJ1-2 provide the parts outside the CDR3, is KAGVTQTPRYLIKTRGQQVTLSCSPISGHRSVSWYQQTPGQGLQFLFEYFSETQRNKGNFPGRFSGRQFSNSRSEMNVSTLELGDSALYLCASSRQGDSNYGYTFGSGTRLTVV.